This T cell receptor beta chain was identified in a study of spatial heterogeneity in lung cancer. In its sample, this clonotype is medium-sized (0.01 to 0.1%). Its specificity is not known. The time point here: sample taken at primary tumor resection. A single record per CDR3 protein comes from TCRdb applying MiXCR to the 5' RACE reads. The repertoire consists of some 6,000 distinct CDR3 sequences, with 6.7% occurring once and the leading ten covering 10% to 15%. Study findings and constraints: How many expanded intratumoral alpha and beta TCRs were present tracked the tumor mutation count, which was a count of nonsynonymous mutations.

V lost 4 bases and J lost 3, with 16 bases in between. This CDR3 spans 16 amino acids. In germline, CDR1 is SGHTA, CDR2 FQGNSA. The chain links TRBV7-2 to TRBJ2-1; TRBD1 or TRBD2 may be the D gene (5 bases each). The sample consisted of lung tumor tissue, taken at surgery. The source is a male donor with early-stage non-small cell lung cancer. This chain's CDR3 is CASSSVLGTVYNEQFF. The CDR3 DNA reads as TGTGCCAGCAGCTCTGTGTTGGGGACGGTCTACAATGAGCAGTTCTTC.